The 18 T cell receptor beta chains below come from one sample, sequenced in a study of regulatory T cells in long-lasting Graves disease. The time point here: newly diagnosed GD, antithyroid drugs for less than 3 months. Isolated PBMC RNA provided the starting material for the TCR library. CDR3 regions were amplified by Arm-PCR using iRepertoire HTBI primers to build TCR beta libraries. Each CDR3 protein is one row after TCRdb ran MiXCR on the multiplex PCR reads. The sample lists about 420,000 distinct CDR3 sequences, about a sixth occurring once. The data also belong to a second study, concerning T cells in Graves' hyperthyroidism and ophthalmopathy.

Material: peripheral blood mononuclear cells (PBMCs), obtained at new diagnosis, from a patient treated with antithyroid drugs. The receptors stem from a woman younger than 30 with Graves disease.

CDR3 sequence: CAISKDRGEGQPQHF. For the CDR3, the DNA is TGTGCCATCAGTAAAGACAGGGGTGAGGGGCAGCCCCAGCATTTT. The V gene is TRBV10-3, the J gene TRBJ1-5; TRBD1 aligns across 8 bases. Germline CDR1 is ENHRY and CDR2 is SYGVKD. V shed 5 bases, J shed 7 bases, and the junction held 10 bases outside the gene matches. The CDR3 is 15 residues long.

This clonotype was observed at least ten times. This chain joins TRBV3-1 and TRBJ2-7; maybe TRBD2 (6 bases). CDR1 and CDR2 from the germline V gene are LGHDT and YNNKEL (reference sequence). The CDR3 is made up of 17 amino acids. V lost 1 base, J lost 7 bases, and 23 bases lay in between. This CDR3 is CASSQVGGRSGRSEQYF. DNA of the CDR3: TGTGCCAGCAGCCAAGTTGGTGGGAGGTCAGGAAGGAGTGAGCAGTACTTC.

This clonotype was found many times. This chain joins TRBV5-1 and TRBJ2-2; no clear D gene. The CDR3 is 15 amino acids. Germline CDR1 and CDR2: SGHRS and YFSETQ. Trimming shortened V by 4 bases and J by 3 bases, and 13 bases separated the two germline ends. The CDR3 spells CASSLGEGYTGELFF. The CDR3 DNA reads TGCGCCAGCAGCCTCGGCGAAGGGTACACCGGGGAGCTGTTTTTT.

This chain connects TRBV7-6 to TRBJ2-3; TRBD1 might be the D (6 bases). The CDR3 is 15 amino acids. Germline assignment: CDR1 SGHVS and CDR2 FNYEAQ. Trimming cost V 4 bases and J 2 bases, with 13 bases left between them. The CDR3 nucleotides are TGTGCCAGCAGCTACACGGACAGCCCCACAGATACGCAGTATTTT. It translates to CASSYTDSPTDTQYF.

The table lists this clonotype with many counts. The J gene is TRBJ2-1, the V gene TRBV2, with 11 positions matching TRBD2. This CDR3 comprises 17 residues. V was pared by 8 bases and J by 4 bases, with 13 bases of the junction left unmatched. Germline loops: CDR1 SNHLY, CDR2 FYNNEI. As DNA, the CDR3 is TGTGCCAGCGCTACTAGCGGGAGCCCGCGATATTACAATGAGCAGTTCTTC. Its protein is CASATSGSPRYYNEQFF.

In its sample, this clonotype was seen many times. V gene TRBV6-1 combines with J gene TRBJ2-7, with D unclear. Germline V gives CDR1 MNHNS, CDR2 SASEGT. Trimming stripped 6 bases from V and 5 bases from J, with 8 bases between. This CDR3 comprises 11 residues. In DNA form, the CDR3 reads TGTGCCAGCAGCGTCCTCGACGAGCAGTACTTC. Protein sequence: CASSVLDEQYF.

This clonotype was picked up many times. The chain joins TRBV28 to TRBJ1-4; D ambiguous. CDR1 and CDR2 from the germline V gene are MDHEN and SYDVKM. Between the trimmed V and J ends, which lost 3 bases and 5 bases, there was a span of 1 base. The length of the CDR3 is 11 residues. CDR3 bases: TGTGCCAGCAGTTTCAATGAAAAACTGTTTTTT. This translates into CASSFNEKLFF.

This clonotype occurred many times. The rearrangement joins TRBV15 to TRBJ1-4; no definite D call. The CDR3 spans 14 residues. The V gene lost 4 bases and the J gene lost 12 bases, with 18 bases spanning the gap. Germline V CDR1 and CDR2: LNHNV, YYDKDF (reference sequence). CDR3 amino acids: CATSTPDGLEQLFF. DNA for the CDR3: TGTGCCACCAGCACCCCGGACGGCCTCGAACAACTGTTTTTT.

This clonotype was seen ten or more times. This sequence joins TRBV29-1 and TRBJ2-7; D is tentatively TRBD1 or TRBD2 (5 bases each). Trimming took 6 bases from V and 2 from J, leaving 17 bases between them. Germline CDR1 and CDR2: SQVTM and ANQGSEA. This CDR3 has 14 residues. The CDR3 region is CSVLSGTPPYEQYF. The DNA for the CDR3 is TGCAGCGTGCTATCCGGGACCCCGCCCTACGAGCAGTACTTC.

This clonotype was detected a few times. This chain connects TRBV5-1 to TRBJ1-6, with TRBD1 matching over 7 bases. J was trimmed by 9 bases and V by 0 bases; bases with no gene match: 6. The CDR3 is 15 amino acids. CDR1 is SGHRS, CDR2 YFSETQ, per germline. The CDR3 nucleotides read TGCGCCAGCAGCTTGGAAGGGGGCAGTGGTTCACCCCTCCACTTT. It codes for CASSLEGGSGSPLHF.

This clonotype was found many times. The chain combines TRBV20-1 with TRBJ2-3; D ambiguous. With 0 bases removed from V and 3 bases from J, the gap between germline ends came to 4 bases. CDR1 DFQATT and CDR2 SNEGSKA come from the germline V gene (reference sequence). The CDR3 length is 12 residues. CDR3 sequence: CSARDLTDTQYF. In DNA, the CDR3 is TGCAGTGCTAGAGATTTGACAGATACGCAGTATTTT.

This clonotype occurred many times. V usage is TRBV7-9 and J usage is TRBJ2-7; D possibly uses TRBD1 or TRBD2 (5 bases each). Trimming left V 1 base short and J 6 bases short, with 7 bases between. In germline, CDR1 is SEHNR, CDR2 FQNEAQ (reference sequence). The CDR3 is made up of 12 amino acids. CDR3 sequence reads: CASSLVGREQYF. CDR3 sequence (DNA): TGTGCCAGCAGCTTAGTGGGACGCGAGCAGTACTTC.

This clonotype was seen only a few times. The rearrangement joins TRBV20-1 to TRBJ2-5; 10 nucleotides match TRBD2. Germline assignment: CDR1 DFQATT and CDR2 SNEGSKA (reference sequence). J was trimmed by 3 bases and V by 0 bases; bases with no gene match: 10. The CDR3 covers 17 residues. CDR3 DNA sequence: TGCAGTGCTAGAGATTTCTCGGCTAGCGGGGGTAAAGAGACCCAGTACTTC. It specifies CSARDFSASGGKETQYF.

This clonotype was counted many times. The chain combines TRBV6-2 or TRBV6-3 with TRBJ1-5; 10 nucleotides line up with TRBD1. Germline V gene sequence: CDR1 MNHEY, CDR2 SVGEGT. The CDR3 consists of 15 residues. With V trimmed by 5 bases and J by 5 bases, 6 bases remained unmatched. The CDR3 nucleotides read TGTGCCAGCAGTGAAGTGGGGACAGGGGATCAGCCCCAGCATTTT. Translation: CASSEVGTGDQPQHF.

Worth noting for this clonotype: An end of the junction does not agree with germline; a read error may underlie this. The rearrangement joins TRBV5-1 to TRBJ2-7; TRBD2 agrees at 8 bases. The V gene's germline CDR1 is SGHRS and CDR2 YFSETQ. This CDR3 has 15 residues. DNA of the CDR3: TGCGCCAGCAGCCTGCTAGCGGGCCCCTCCTACGAGCAGCACTTC. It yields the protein CASSLLAGPSYEQHF.

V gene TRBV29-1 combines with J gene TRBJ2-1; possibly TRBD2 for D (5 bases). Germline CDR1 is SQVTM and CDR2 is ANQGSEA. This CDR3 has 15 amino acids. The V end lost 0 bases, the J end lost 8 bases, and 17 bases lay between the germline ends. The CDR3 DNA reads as TGCAGCGTTGAAGATCAGGCCGGACTTGGGGATGAGCAGTTCTTC. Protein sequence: CSVEDQAGLGDEQFF.

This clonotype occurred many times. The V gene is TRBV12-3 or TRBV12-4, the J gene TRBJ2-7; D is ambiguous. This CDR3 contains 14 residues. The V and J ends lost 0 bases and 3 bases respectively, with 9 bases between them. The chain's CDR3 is CASSLAGYDYEQYF. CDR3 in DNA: TGTGCCAGCAGTTTAGCCGGCTATGACTACGAGCAGTACTTC.

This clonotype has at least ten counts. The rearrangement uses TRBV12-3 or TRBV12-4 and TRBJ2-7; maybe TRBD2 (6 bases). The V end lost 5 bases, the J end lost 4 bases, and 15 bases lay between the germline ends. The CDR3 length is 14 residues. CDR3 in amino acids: CASSPFEGGYEQYF. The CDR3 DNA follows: TGTGCCAGCAGTCCTTTCGAGGGAGGTTACGAGCAGTACTTC.